This T cell receptor (beta chain) is drawn from a study of identical twins (dated by TCRdb to about 2016). Concerning the study at large: The study deep-sequenced TCR alpha and beta repertoires from monozygotic twins, unrelated adults of various ages and cord blood to test whether fetal clonotypes persist. To rule out contamination, replicate twin experiments were performed at different times with different library preparation protocols. Findings and caveats that apply to the study as a whole: Invariant T cells such as MAIT and iNKT could partly confound zero-insertion analyses, although diverse VJ usage argued against such confounding for most clonotypes. Compared with coincidental sharing between unrelated individuals, out-of-frame TCR alpha sequences shared between twins had an excess of sequences with low generation probability. Because the same donors could not be followed over many years, the conclusions depended on cross-sectional statistical analysis. Fewer insertions were carried by abundant cord blood beta clonotypes, a similar but weaker trend appeared in young adult naive repertoires, and no such trend appeared in memory repertoires. Out-of-frame TCR alpha sharing in monozygotic twins was systematically underestimated by recombination models, whereas sharing between unrelated individuals was in agreement with the recombination models. A weaker excess of twin sharing was found in beta out-of-frame sequences because the signal-to-noise ratio was lowered by fewer shared sequences.

This clonotype was picked up a small number of times. What antigen it recognizes has not been identified. Base qualities are not at hand, and no much larger clone is one base apart. Inclusive of the bounding cysteine and phenylalanine, the CDR3 is 16 residues long. Only CDR3 DNA remains: 48 bases, in frame from the first base. V and J are truncated by 0 bases and 5 bases respectively, leaving an intervening sequence of 14 bases. For CDR1 and CDR2, the germline V gene (reference sequence) lists SEHNR and FQNEAQ. Libraries were made using 5' RACE. The listed sequencing device is Illumina HiSeq 2000. A universal primer binding site was introduced by template switching, and a unique molecular identifier was present in the final cDNA, enabling accurate counting of TCR cDNA molecules. First-strand cDNA for TCR alpha and beta chains was synthesized from specific primers in the conserved constant-segment region. To control for contamination, every cDNA library carried two barcodes: a SMART-Mk sample barcode plus Illumina barcodes. TruSeq adapter sequences along with Illumina sample barcodes were introduced in two successive PCR steps. Sequencing of the TCR alpha and beta cDNA libraries was done on the Illumina HiSeq platform using custom primers. Per the authors' processing: MiGEC was used to process raw reads and extract unique molecular identifiers, and MiXCR was used to find CDR3 positions. For each individual, recombination models were inferred using an EM algorithm with the repgenHMM and IGoR tools. Shared clonotype analysis was performed with the tcR package in R, normalizing sharing by the product of cloneset sizes. Out-of-frame nonproductive sequences were analyzed to study raw recombination free of thymic and clonal selection effects. The public reads were quality trimmed at Q25 with fastp and then assembled into clones with MiXCR by TCRdb, keeping productive beta chains. Duplicate CDR3 protein sequences are folded into a single record with the most common DNA and genes. The V and J calls were determined by TCRdb, not by the authors. The sample yields under 900,000 distinct CDR3 sequences; 10% to 15% were counted once. Roughly 1.5% of the sample lies in the top ten.

Every donor was a healthy Caucasian. The twin cohort consisted of three pairs of female monozygotic twins, all aged about 18 to 30 years. The RNA used for TCR libraries was isolated from peripheral blood mononuclear cells. These same records also appear under a second study, on yellow fever vaccine responses in identical twins. As that second paper reports: According to the authors, the vaccine-induced T cell response in identical twins seemed to be partly convergent and partly specific to each individual. In identical twins, the study followed T cell clones that responded to the vaccine with precision.

Material for sequencing was PBMCs. The receptor chain draws on TRBV7-9 and TRBJ2-1; the D gene cannot be resolved beyond TRBD1 or TRBD2, each matching 5 bases. This clonotype originated in a woman aged 18-35 years in good health. The CDR3 protein is CASSLAKHGDHNEQFF. The DNA sequence follows: TGTGCCAGCAGCTTAGCTAAACATGGGGACCACAATGAGCAGTTCTTC.